This is a list of T cell receptor beta chains from one sample in a study of T cells in Graves' hyperthyroidism and ophthalmopathy. TCRdb called the multiplex PCR reads again in MiXCR, with one record for every CDR3 protein. Found here are roughly 380,000 distinct CDR3 sequences, about 15% of them singletons; the top ten hold roughly 11%. The specimen sequenced was blood. The origin of the receptors is a woman aged 55 to 70 with Graves' hyperthyroidism. The CDR3 runs from the conserved cysteine through the conserved F or W. The D gene is left open where the match is weak. Some rows mark clone size as missing; the rest say once, few, many or name a class of expanded clone.

CDR3 DNA	CDR3 protein	D gene	V gene	clone size	J gene
TGCAGTGCAGCCGGGACAGGGGCCTACGAGCAGTACTTC	CSAAGTGAYEQYF	TRBD1	TRBV20-1	-	TRBJ2-7
TGTGCCAGCAGCTTAGTTAAGGAGGGGGAAGCTTTCTTT	CASSLVKEGEAFF	-	TRBV7-9	many	TRBJ1-1
TGTGCCAGCAGCTTTTCCAGGGGCGGCACTGAAGCTTTCTTT	CASSFSRGGTEAFF	-	TRBV5-5	many	TRBJ1-1
TGCAGTGCCACTAGCGGGAGGTCAGACGAGCAGTACTTC	CSATSGRSDEQYF	TRBD2	TRBV20-1	many	TRBJ2-7
TGTGCCAGCACCACGGGTAGCGCCTACGAGCAGTACTTC	CASTTGSAYEQYF	-	TRBV28	few	TRBJ2-7
TGTGCCAGCAGCAGGGACAGCGAAGATGAAAAACTGTTTTTT	CASSRDSEDEKLFF	TRBD1	TRBV6-1	many	TRBJ1-4
TGTGCCAGCAGTTTCCGGGACAGGGGTGATAATGAGCAGTTCTTC	CASSFRDRGDNEQFF	TRBD1	TRBV27	many	TRBJ2-1
TGTGCCAGCAGCTCGGGGGCGGGAGGAGACATTCAGTACTTC	CASSSGAGGDIQYF	TRBD2	TRBV7-2	many	TRBJ2-4
TGTGCCAGCAGTCCACAGGGGTTTCCCGGGGAGCTGTTTTTT	CASSPQGFPGELFF	TRBD1	TRBV6-1	many	TRBJ2-2
TGCAGCGCTCTTGGGCACCTCAAAAACATTCAGTACTTC	CSALGHLKNIQYF	-	TRBV29-1	few	TRBJ2-4
TGTGCCAGCAGCCCCCGAGGGCTAGCGGGATCCCACGAGCAGTACTTC	CASSPRGLAGSHEQYF	TRBD2	TRBV4-2	few	TRBJ2-7
TGCAGTACAGACAACAACAATGAGCAGTTCTTC	CSTDNNNEQFF	-	TRBV20-1	many	TRBJ2-1
TGTGCCAGCAGCAGCCCCGGGACTAGCGGGGAAGCGACCTACAATGAGCAGTTCTTC	CASSSPGTSGEATYNEQFF	TRBD2	TRBV5-6	many	TRBJ2-1
TGTGCCAGCAGCCGGAACCAGGGAGGCTACGAGCAGTACTTC	CASSRNQGGYEQYF	-	TRBV5-5	many	TRBJ2-7
TGTGCCAGTAGTATATATCCCAGAGCAACTAATGAAAAACTGTTTTTT	CASSIYPRATNEKLFF	-	TRBV19	few	TRBJ1-4
TGTGCCAGCAGGAACGGACAGGGGGCCCAGAGTGGCTACACCTTC	CASRNGQGAQSGYTF	TRBD1	TRBV2	-	TRBJ1-2
TGCGCCAGCAGCGCAACAGGGGGCGGTGGAAACACCATATATTTT	CASSATGGGGNTIYF	TRBD1	TRBV5-1	few	TRBJ1-3
TGCGCCAGCAGCTTGACACCCGGGGGCCAGCCCCAGCATTTT	CASSLTPGGQPQHF	-	TRBV5-1	many	TRBJ1-5